The T cell receptor beta chain described here comes from a study of human CD8 memory T cell subsets. Study results and caveats: Similarly high diversity was seen in stem-like memory and precursor exhausted T cells, but not in effector memory cells.

As for this clonotype: Antigen specificity is unknown.

For every subset, the RNA was derived from duplicate vials of roughly 140,000 sorted CD8+ T cells. Looked up from germline, CDR1 is SGDLS and CDR2 is YYNGEE. CDR3 size: 15 residues. Generation of TCR beta libraries used UMI-labeled 5' RACE. TCRdb reprocessed the 5' RACE reads, keeping one entry per CDR3 protein, no DNA. The listing contains fewer than 8,000 distinct CDR3 sequences. The source material was CD8+ T cells from PBMCs. The receptor was derived from a human donor in good health. The chain combines TRBV9 with TRBJ1-1. The CDR3 spells CASSGADGLNTEAFF.